Below, 29 T cell receptor beta chains from the same sample are listed, as sequenced in a study of shared clonotypes between healthy human individuals. Some clones are missing from TCRdb's copy, which holds only in-frame ones; the method was immunoSEQ multiplex PCR. Altogether more than 2 million clones are present, approximately 94% being singletons, with the ten largest covering about 1.1%. Terminally differentiated effector memory CD45RA+ cells were left out of the naive CD8 fraction, which was CD45RO-negative and positively selected for CCR7. The sequenced material came from naive CD8+ T cells sorted from blood. These receptor sequences come from a man aged 18 to 29 in good health.

The rearrangement links TRBV5-1 to TRBJ1-2, with 7 bases matching TRBD1. The CDR3 extends over 14 amino acids. V lost 2 bases to trimming and J lost 2 bases; unmatched junction nucleotides: 3. Per germline, CDR1 SGHRS and CDR2 YFSETQ. DNA for the CDR3: TGCGCCAGCAGCTTCGAGACAGGGAACTATGGCTACACCTTC. Translating it yields CASSFETGNYGYTF.

A word on this clone: This sample also contains other DNA sequences that code for the same CDR3. The CDR3 nucleotides are TGTGCCAGCAGAGGTTTACGTGAAAAACTGTTTTTT. The encoded protein is CASRGLREKLFF. The V gene is TRBV7-9, the J gene TRBJ1-4; D gene uncertain. Between the trimmed V and J ends, which lost 6 bases and 7 bases, there was a span of 9 bases. The germline V gene has CDR1 SEHNR and CDR2 FQNEAQ (reference sequence). CDR3 length equals 12 residues.

The chain uses TRBV27 and TRBJ1-1, with D perhaps matching TRBD1 (6 bases). The germline V gene has CDR1 MNHEY and CDR2 SMNVEV (reference sequence). Trimming took off 5 bases at V and 4 bases at J, with 17 bases between the two ends. The CDR3 length is 15 residues. CDR3 in DNA: TGTGCCAGCAGTCCTACTGGGGGCTCAGTCACTGAAGCTTTCTTT. Its protein product is CASSPTGGSVTEAFF.

The gene calls are TRBV21-1 and TRBJ1-5; the D call TRBD1 from the table was never checked on the DNA. TRBV21-1 constitutes a pseudogene. The CDR3 is 16 amino acids. CDR3 amino acids: CASSKDGRGCNQPQHF. The CDR3 DNA reads as TGTGCCAGCAGCAAAGACGGCAGGGGGTGCAATCAGCCCCAGCATTTT.

The genes are TRBV6-5 and TRBJ1-2; 9 positions match TRBD1. V shed 4 bases, J shed 4 bases, and the junction held 4 bases outside the gene matches. The germline gives CDR1 MNHEY, CDR2 SVGAGI. The CDR3 sequence is 14 residues long. CDR3 sequence reads: CASSSDRGPYGYTF. CDR3 bases: TGTGCCAGCAGTTCGGACAGGGGCCCCTATGGCTACACCTTC.

J is TRBJ1-6 and V is TRBV19; possibly TRBD1 for D (5 bases). Germline V gene lookup returns CDR1 LNHDA and CDR2 SQIVND (reference sequence). Trimming shortened V by 5 bases and J by 9 bases, and 14 bases separated the two germline ends. This CDR3 is built from 14 residues. The chain's CDR3 is CASSVGTDSSPLHF. The CDR3 region has the DNA TGTGCCAGTAGTGTCGGGACTGACAGTTCACCCCTCCACTTT.

The CDR3 here is CASSPDWTAGANVLTF. The CDR3 DNA reads TGTGCCAGCAGCCCTGACTGGACCGCTGGGGCCAACGTCCTGACTTTC. V usage is TRBV7-6 and J usage is TRBJ2-6; D gene uncertain. V shed 5 bases and J shed 2 bases, with 13 bases lying between them. Germline CDR1 is SGHVS and CDR2 is FNYEAQ. This CDR3 contains 16 residues.

As to this clone: This sample includes further DNA sequences coding for the same CDR3. V and J are TRBV27 and TRBJ1-1, with D tentatively TRBD1 (6 bases). The CDR3 contains 14 residues. The germline V and J ends were trimmed by 1 base and 2 bases, with 8 bases remaining between them. CDR1 and CDR2 from the germline V gene are MNHEY and SMNVEV (reference sequence). CDR3 loop: CASSLWGANTEAFF. CDR3 DNA sequence: TGTGCCAGCAGTTTATGGGGGGCTAACACTGAAGCTTTCTTT.

J is TRBJ2-7 and V is TRBV7-9, with D perhaps assigned TRBD1 or TRBD2 (5 bases each). Looked up from germline, CDR1 is SEHNR and CDR2 is FQNEAQ (reference sequence). The CDR3 covers 13 residues. Trimming left V 5 bases short and J 3 bases short, with 11 bases between. CDR3 sequence: CASSRDHLYEQYF. In DNA, the CDR3 is TGTGCCAGCAGCCGGGACCACCTCTACGAGCAGTACTTC.

The chain recombines TRBV29-1 with TRBJ1-1; D unclear. Germline CDR1 is SQVTM and CDR2 is ANQGSEA. The CDR3 has 14 amino acids. V dropped 6 bases and J dropped 4 bases, with 18 bases sitting between them. The CDR3 sequence is CSVKGEPAGTEAFF. CDR3 nucleotide sequence: TGCAGCGTGAAGGGCGAACCGGCGGGCACTGAAGCTTTCTTT.

A note on this clone: The same CDR3 also results from other DNA sequences found in this sample. This chain joins TRBV19 and TRBJ2-7; TRBD1 aligns across 7 bases. J gave up 3 bases and V 1 base, and 6 bases lay outside the gene matches. In germline, CDR1 is LNHDA, CDR2 SQIVND (reference sequence). The CDR3 contains 15 residues. CDR3 DNA: TGTGCCAGTAGTATAGCTCGGGACAGATACTACGAGCAGTACTTC. Encoded protein: CASSIARDRYYEQYF. The full variable domain, in which reference TRBV19 and TRBJ2-7 provide the parts outside the CDR3, is DGGITQSPKYLFRKEGQNVTLSCEQNLNHDAMYWYRQDPGQGLRLIYYSQIVNDFQKGDIAEGYSVSREKKESFPLTVTSAQKNPTAFYLCASSIARDRYYEQYFGPGTRLTVT.

The gene calls are TRBV4-2 and TRBJ1-4; no clear D. This CDR3 is 14 amino acids long. The germline V gene encodes CDR1 LGHNA and CDR2 YNFKEQ. V dropped 3 bases and J dropped 8 bases, with 13 bases sitting between them. This CDR3 reads CASSHLGQDEKLFF. The DNA for the CDR3 is TGTGCCAGCAGCCACTTAGGGCAGGACGAAAAACTGTTTTTT.

The count of this clone is one. V usage is TRBV7-9 and J usage is TRBJ2-5; a possible D gene is TRBD2 (5 bases). The length of the CDR3 is 14 residues. Trimming cost V 3 bases and J 5 bases, with 13 bases left between them. CDR1 SEHNR and CDR2 FQNEAQ come from the germline V gene (reference sequence). CDR3 in DNA: TGTGCCAGCAGCTTTTCCGGGGATGGGGAGACCCAGTACTTC. Residues: CASSFSGDGETQYF.

The V gene is TRBV4-3, the J gene TRBJ1-1; TRBD1 matches 7 bases. Looked up from germline, CDR1 is LGHNA and CDR2 is YSLEER. The CDR3 loop spans 14 amino acids. Germline trimming cut 0 bases from V and 8 bases from J; bases unmatched to any gene: 6. Here the CDR3 reads CASSQDRGGWEAFF. The CDR3 DNA is TGCGCCAGCAGCCAAGATCGAGGGGGCTGGGAAGCTTTCTTT.

V gene TRBV27 combines with J gene TRBJ2-2; D gene ambiguous. Germline values: CDR1 MNHEY, CDR2 SMNVEV (reference sequence). The CDR3 has 12 residues. Trimming removed 5 bases at V and 6 bases at J, with 7 bases between. The CDR3, as DNA: TGTGCCAGCAGTCCGACGTCCGGGGAGCTGTTTTTT. This encodes CASSPTSGELFF.

This chain links TRBV29-1 with TRBJ2-1, with a possible D match to TRBD1 (6 bases). The V gene's germline CDR1 is SQVTM and CDR2 ANQGSEA. This CDR3 has 13 residues. V dropped 5 bases and J dropped 1 base, with 9 bases sitting between them. The CDR3 DNA sequence: TGCAGCGTTATACAGGGTTCCTACAATGAGCAGTTCTTC. Translated, it gives CSVIQGSYNEQFF.

The chain is built from TRBV30 and TRBJ2-7, with a possible D match to TRBD2 (5 bases). Trimming removed 3 bases from V and 3 bases from J, with 18 bases in between. There are 15 residues in the CDR3. Germline V gene data show CDR1 as GTSNPN and CDR2 as SVGIG (reference sequence). In DNA, the CDR3 is TGTGCCTGGAGCGCGGTCAGAGGGAGTAGCTACGAGCAGTACTTC. It yields the protein CAWSAVRGSSYEQYF.

This rearrangement joins TRBV6-6 to TRBJ2-2; perhaps D is TRBD1 or TRBD2 (5 bases each). The CDR3 extends over 14 amino acids. Germline assignment: CDR1 MNHNY and CDR2 SVGAGI (reference sequence). The V end was cut by 2 bases, the J end by 6 bases, with 10 bases between. Here the CDR3 reads CASSYEPGPGELFF. The CDR3 nucleotides are TGTGCCAGCAGTTACGAACCGGGGCCCGGGGAGCTGTTTTTT.

A remark on this clone: Other nucleotide sequences from this sample produce the same CDR3. This chain connects TRBV27 to TRBJ1-6; D gene uncertain. This CDR3 is built from 12 residues. Germline CDR1 MNHEY, CDR2 SMNVEV (reference sequence). The germline V and J ends were trimmed by 2 bases and 9 bases, with 5 bases remaining between them. This CDR3 is CASSLRGSPLHF. Here the CDR3 DNA reads TGTGCCAGCAGTTTACGGGGTTCACCCCTCCACTTT.

V usage is TRBV6-6 and J usage is TRBJ1-1, with a weak D call TRBD1 (6 bases). The CDR3 covers 14 residues. Germline V gene lookup returns CDR1 MNHNY and CDR2 SVGAGI (reference sequence). Trimming cost V 7 bases and J 1 base, with 13 bases left between them. In DNA, the CDR3 is TGTGCCAGCACCTCAGGGGAATGGAACACTGAAGCTTTCTTT. This translates into CASTSGEWNTEAFF.

This CDR3 is CASSLSGQGSQETQYF. The CDR3 DNA sequence: TGTGCCAGCAGTTTATCGGGACAGGGGTCCCAAGAGACCCAGTACTTC. This chain joins TRBV27 and TRBJ2-5; 10 nucleotides match TRBD1. The V segment lost 0 bases and the J segment 1 base; nucleotides outside the gene matches: 2. Germline V lookup: CDR1 MNHEY, CDR2 SMNVEV (reference sequence). The CDR3 runs to 16 residues.

This clone was observed a single time. In the same sample, other DNA sequences code for this CDR3. The rearrangement uses TRBV11-2 and TRBJ2-7; D is ambiguous. The CDR3 runs to 13 residues. The germline gives CDR1 SGHAT, CDR2 FQNNGV. V was clipped by 5 bases and J by 3 bases, with 11 bases between them. The CDR3 loop is CASSLPGVYEQYF. CDR3 DNA: TGTGCCAGCAGCCTCCCTGGGGTCTACGAGCAGTACTTC. Looking up the rest from reference TRBV11-2 and TRBJ2-7 gives the full variable domain: EAGVAQSPRYKIIEKRQSVAFWCNPISGHATLYWYQQILGQGPKLLIQFQNNGVVDDSQLPKDRFSAERLKGVDSTLKIQPAKLEDSAVYLCASSLPGVYEQYFGPGTRLTVT.

This clone was counted a single time. This CDR3 is CASSLLAGEYNEQFF. The DNA for the CDR3 is TGTGCCAGCAGTTTACTAGCGGGGGAATACAATGAGCAGTTCTTC. The rearrangement links TRBV27 to TRBJ2-1; TRBD2 matches at 10 bases. The length of the CDR3 is 15 residues. Germline trimming cut 2 bases from V and 4 bases from J; bases unmatched to any gene: 2. The germline V gene encodes CDR1 MNHEY and CDR2 SMNVEV (reference sequence).

The J gene is TRBJ1-2, the V gene TRBV25-1, with D maybe TRBD1 (5 bases). Looked up from germline, CDR1 is MGHDK and CDR2 is SYGVNS. The CDR3 runs 15 residues. V was trimmed by 4 bases and J by 6 bases, leaving 18 bases between them. The CDR3 region has the DNA TGTGCCAGCAGTGTGGGGGGGGTAGGTCCACATGGCTACACCTTC. Translation: CASSVGGVGPHGYTF.

This clone was seen a handful of times. The V and J genes are TRBV6-1 and TRBJ1-5; D gene unclear. CDR3 length equals 15 residues. V was pared by 1 base and J by 6 bases, with 13 bases between. CDR1 is MNHNS and CDR2 is SASEGT in the germline V gene. In DNA, the CDR3 is TGTGCCAGCAGTGAAGGGAGGGTAATTAGTCAGCCCCAGCATTTT. Its translation is CASSEGRVISQPQHF.

The V call is TRBV6-5, the J call TRBJ2-2; no reliable D call. Germline V lookup: CDR1 MNHEY, CDR2 SVGAGI. The length of the CDR3 is 14 residues. V lost 2 bases and J 5 bases, leaving 9 bases between the germline ends. The CDR3 region is CASSYLEKTGELFF. For the CDR3, the DNA is TGTGCCAGCAGTTACCTCGAAAAGACCGGGGAGCTGTTTTTT.

V is TRBV7-2 and J is TRBJ1-5; maybe TRBD1 (6 bases). The CDR3 length is 16 residues. V was pared by 5 bases and J by 1 base, with 15 bases between. Germline V gives CDR1 SGHTA, CDR2 FQGNSA. The CDR3 nucleotides are TGTGCCAGCAGCCCGCCGGGGGGCAACAGCAATCAGCCCCAGCATTTT. Protein sequence: CASSPPGGNSNQPQHF.

The sample holds a few counts of this clone. The sample contains more than one DNA sequence encoding this CDR3. J is TRBJ2-7 and V is TRBV6-5, with a weak D call TRBD1 (6 bases). There are 14 residues in the CDR3. The germline CDR1 and CDR2 sequences are MNHEY and SVGAGI. Trimming removed 0 bases from V and 2 bases from J, with 8 bases in between. CDR3 loop: CASSYSSGAYEQYF. CDR3 sequence (DNA): TGTGCCAGCAGTTACTCGTCAGGGGCCTACGAGCAGTACTTC.

The chain combines TRBV2 with TRBJ1-6, with 8 nucleotides matching TRBD1. V lost 4 bases, J lost 7 bases, and 3 bases stayed unmatched. CDR3 length: 14 amino acids. Looked up from germline, CDR1 is SNHLY and CDR2 is FYNNEI. The CDR3 DNA is TGTGCCAGCAGTGCCGGACAGGGAAATTCACCCCTCCACTTT. Protein sequence: CASSAGQGNSPLHF.